This T cell receptor (beta chain) originates from a study of shared T cell receptors in the human thymus. The junction had 16 bases not matched to a gene; V was cut back by 2 bases and J by 4 bases. The CDR3 covers 18 residues. Germline-derived CDR1 and CDR2 are MGHDK and SYGVNS. Repertoires were generated with immunoSEQ multiplex PCR, while TCRdb's copy carries only in-frame clones and drops some. The data show 640,000 or so clones, around 87% seen once. This sample was shared with a second study, whose subject was human thymus T cells. That work states: Resections that were taken during corrective heart surgery supplied the thymus tissue. Related reports documented highly overlapping thymic repertoires among unrelated individuals.

The genes are TRBV25-1 and TRBJ1-1; 7 nucleotides match TRBD1. Sequencing was carried out using thymocytes. The TCR originated in a boy under two years old with a congenital heart defect. The CDR3 protein is CASSEIHLIRGVPTEAFF. CDR3 sequence (DNA): TGTGCCAGCAGTGAAATCCACCTCATCAGGGGGGTTCCCACTGAAGCTTTCTTT.